This T cell receptor (beta chain) was sequenced during a study of response to subunit inactivated influenza vaccine. The CDR3 runs 12 residues. This clonotype was observed many times. At one of its ends the junction is not consistent with the germline gene, which may arise from a read error. TCRdb processed the RT-PCR reads anew with MiXCR; each CDR3 protein has one entry. Here the sample spans hundreds of thousands of distinct CDR3 sequences, 12% to 15% being singletons. The sequence derives from a man aged 50-60 years who received an inactivated influenza vaccine. This sequence joins TRBV12-3 or TRBV12-4 and TRBJ1-5; the D gene is possibly TRBD1 (6 bases). Specimen: PBMCs from blood, collected approximately 15 days before vaccination. CDR3 sequence reads: CASSLGGQPQHF. CDR3 coding DNA: TGTGCCAGCAGCTTAGGGGGTCAGCCCCAGCATTTT.